The entry below gives a single T cell receptor beta chain sequence along with its context. Germline CDR1 MNHEY, CDR2 SMNVEV (reference sequence). This CDR3 spans 14 amino acids. V trimming: 6 bases; J trimming: 10 bases; junction bases outside the gene matches: 12. Enrollment of patients from Seattle took place during active infection, with longitudinal follow-up. This sample was included in a study of blood T cell repertoires in COVID-19. Repertoires were generated with immunoSEQ multiplex PCR, while TCRdb's copy carries only in-frame clones and drops some. The sample consists of some 270,000 clones, roughly 80% of them appearing once.

The chain has TRBV27 and TRBJ2-1; 7 nucleotides align to TRBD1. This receptor was taken from a person aged 65-85 years with COVID-19, enrolled during active disease. The sequenced sample consisted of peripheral blood. The CDR3 is CASRRTGPTSEQFF. The CDR3 DNA is TGTGCCAGCAGGAGGACAGGCCCTACCTCCGAGCAGTTCTTC.